This T cell receptor beta chain was recovered during a study of blood T cell repertoires in COVID-19. CDR1 is SQVTM and CDR2 is ANQGSEA in the germline V gene. V was trimmed by 5 bases and J by 1 base, leaving 2 bases between them. The CDR3 sequence is 11 residues long. Method: immunoSEQ multiplex PCR; TCRdb's copy keeps in-frame clones and lacks some. This sample has hundreds of thousands of clones, with 70% to 90% found just once. Recruits, aged roughly 18 to 95 years, lived in 24 US areas. Clinical history reported by participants formed the basis on which cohorts were assigned. Recovered Cohort 3 donors showed two negative PCRs, clearance, or symptom resolution. This clone was recorded only once.

The chain recombines TRBV29-1 with TRBJ2-2; no firm D call. This receptor was obtained from a man under 40 who had recovered from COVID-19. Sequencing was performed on PBMCs or T cells enriched from blood (not recorded which). CDR3 DNA: TGCAGCGTTCTGAACACCGGGGAGCTGTTTTTT. Its translation: CSVLNTGELFF.